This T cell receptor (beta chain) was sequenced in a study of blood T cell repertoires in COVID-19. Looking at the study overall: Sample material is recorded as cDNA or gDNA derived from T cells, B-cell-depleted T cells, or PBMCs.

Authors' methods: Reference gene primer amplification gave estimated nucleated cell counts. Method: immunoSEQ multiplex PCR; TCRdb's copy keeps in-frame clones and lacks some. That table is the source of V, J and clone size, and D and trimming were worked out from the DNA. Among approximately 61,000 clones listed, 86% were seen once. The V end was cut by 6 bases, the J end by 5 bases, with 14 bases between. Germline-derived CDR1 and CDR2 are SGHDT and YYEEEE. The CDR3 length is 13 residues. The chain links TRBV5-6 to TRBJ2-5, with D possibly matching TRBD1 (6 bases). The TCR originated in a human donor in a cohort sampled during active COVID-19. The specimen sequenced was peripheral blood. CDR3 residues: CASNEQGSETQYF. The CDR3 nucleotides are TGTGCCAGCAACGAACAGGGTTCGGAGACCCAGTACTTC.